This TCR beta chain is from a study of T cell responses to AZD1222 COVID-19 vaccine. The study's findings and limits: Only six AZD1222 recipients tested seropositive at baseline. Scientists sampled the repertoires only once the peak T cell response had passed. White British donors predominated, females outnumbered males, and clonal diversity was possibly underestimated. Regions left unmutated in variants are reportedly the target of nearly half of spike-specific TCRs.

Sequencing was performed with immunoSEQ multiplex PCR; in TCRdb, only in-frame clones are kept and a portion is missing. The repertoire holds over 70,000 clones, with around nine tenths as singletons. The CDR3 covers 14 residues. Trimming shortened V by 2 bases and J by 7 bases, and 9 bases separated the two germline ends. The V gene's germline CDR1 is SGHTA and CDR2 FQGNSA. Concerning this clone: What it binds is unknown.

The rearrangement uses TRBV7-2 and TRBJ1-6; no reliable D call. The TCR was taken from an adult in good health. The input for sequencing was peripheral blood, taken on day 0 of MenACWY control vaccination. The CDR3 sequence: CASSLSRTNSPLHF. The CDR3 nucleotides read TGTGCCAGCAGCTTATCACGGACCAATTCACCCCTCCACTTT.